These 32 T cell receptor beta chains came from one sample sequenced in a study of blood T cell repertoires in COVID-19. Profiling relied on immunoSEQ multiplex PCR, and the TCRdb table lists in-frame clones only, not all of them. The sample comprises fewer than 200,000 clones, roughly 83% of which are singletons, and 4.4% rests with the top ten. The sample taken for sequencing was PBMCs or T cells enriched from blood (not recorded which). These receptors were taken from a woman aged 50 to 60 who had recovered from COVID-19.

This clone was observed a single time. CDR3 sequence: CASSLNPGTRAEAFF. CDR3 sequence (DNA): TGTGCCAGCTCACTTAACCCCGGGACTAGGGCGGAAGCTTTCTTT. The rearrangement joins TRBV18 to TRBJ1-1, with D possibly being TRBD1 (5 bases). In germline, CDR1 is KGHSH, CDR2 LQKENI. The CDR3 runs 15 residues. V was pared by 4 bases and J by 8 bases, with 20 bases between.

This clone was observed a handful of times. The chain links TRBV19 to TRBJ1-1; TRBD1 might be the D (5 bases). The germline CDR1 and CDR2 sequences are LNHDA and SQIVND (reference sequence). The CDR3 is made up of 14 amino acids. The germline V and J ends were trimmed by 5 bases and 6 bases, with 16 bases remaining between them. The CDR3 bases are TGTGCCAGTAGTTATGCAGGGAATCGCGCTGAAGCTTTCTTT. It translates to CASSYAGNRAEAFF.

The J gene is TRBJ2-4, the V gene TRBV27, with 9 positions matching TRBD1. Looked up from germline, CDR1 is MNHEY and CDR2 is SMNVEV (reference sequence). V shed 0 bases, J shed 2 bases, and the junction held 5 bases outside the gene matches. CDR3 length: 17 residues. The CDR3 DNA is TGTGCCAGCAGTTTATCGGGACAGGGAAATCCCAAAAACATTCAGTACTTC. Translated: CASSLSGQGNPKNIQYF.

This chain uses TRBV30 with TRBJ1-1, with TRBD1 as a possible D gene (6 bases). The CDR3 runs to 14 residues. The V end lost 2 bases, the J end lost 3 bases, and 13 bases lay between the germline ends. Germline-derived CDR1 and CDR2 are GTSNPN and SVGIG (reference sequence). The chain's CDR3 is CAWSSGQFDTEAFF. CDR3 sequence (DNA): TGTGCCTGGAGTTCCGGACAGTTTGACACTGAAGCTTTCTTT.

This sequence joins TRBV5-1 and TRBJ2-1, with 8 bases fitting TRBD2. The CDR3 totals 16 residues. The germline V gene has CDR1 SGHRS and CDR2 YFSETQ. The trim removed 4 bases at V and 2 bases at J, leaving 8 bases unmatched. The CDR3 spells CASSGNSGVAYNEQFF. DNA of the CDR3: TGCGCCAGCAGCGGGAATAGCGGGGTTGCCTACAATGAGCAGTTCTTC.

The genes are TRBV19 and TRBJ1-5; 11 bases match TRBD1. This CDR3 is 15 amino acids long. J was trimmed by 7 bases and V by 6 bases; bases with no gene match: 8. CDR1 is LNHDA, CDR2 SQIVND, per germline (reference sequence). CDR3 DNA: TGTGCCAGTAGGCCCCGGGACAGGGGGGACCAGCCCCAGCATTTT. Translated: CASRPRDRGDQPQHF. The whole variable domain, remainder taken from reference TRBV19 and TRBJ1-5, is DGGITQSPKYLFRKEGQNVTLSCEQNLNHDAMYWYRQDPGQGLRLIYYSQIVNDFQKGDIAEGYSVSREKKESFPLTVTSAQKNPTAFYLCASRPRDRGDQPQHFGDGTRLSIL.

The chain carries TRBV7-2 and TRBJ1-4; unclear D gene. Germline-derived CDR1 and CDR2 are SGHTA and FQGNSA. The ends were cut back, 6 bases at V and 6 bases at J, with 14 bases in the middle. The CDR3 sequence is 14 residues long. The CDR3 loop is CASRLPGRDEKLFF. The DNA for the CDR3 is TGTGCCAGCAGGCTGCCTGGGAGGGATGAAAAACTGTTTTTT.

The chain carries TRBV9 and TRBJ2-2; a weak D match, TRBD1 (5 bases). V was trimmed by 0 bases and J by 9 bases, leaving 15 bases between them. The CDR3 is made up of 15 amino acids. The germline V gene has CDR1 SGDLS and CDR2 YYNGEE. Here the CDR3 DNA reads TGTGCCAGCAGCGTAGAAGCAGGGTCGAGGAGGGAGCTGTTTTTT. The encoded protein is CASSVEAGSRRELFF.

The V and J genes are TRBV6-2 or TRBV6-3 and TRBJ2-1, with 8 bases matching TRBD2. The germline V gene has CDR1 MNHEY and CDR2 SVGEGT. After removal of 5 bases from V and 10 bases from J, the junction contained 4 bases not matched to a gene. This CDR3 is 12 amino acids long. The DNA of the CDR3 is TGTGCCAGCAGTACGACTAGCGTAGAGCAGTTCTTC. This translates into CASSTTSVEQFF.

The J gene is TRBJ2-1, the V gene TRBV11-2; D may be TRBD2 (6 bases). CDR1 and CDR2 from the germline V gene are SGHAT and FQNNGV. CDR3 length: 12 residues. With 5 bases removed from V and 10 bases from J, the gap between germline ends came to 12 bases. The DNA for the CDR3 is TGTGCCAGCAGCCCACTCGGGAGAGAGCAGTTCTTC. Amino acids: CASSPLGREQFF.

The V gene is TRBV27, the J gene TRBJ1-5; D gene uncertain. Per germline, CDR1 MNHEY and CDR2 SMNVEV (reference sequence). The CDR3 loop spans 15 amino acids. V lost 6 bases to trimming and J lost 2 bases, with 14 bases between them. The DNA for the CDR3 is TGTGCCAGCAGCCCCGTAGTCTACGGCAATCAGCCCCAGCATTTT. Translating it yields CASSPVVYGNQPQHF.

This sequence joins TRBV6-4 and TRBJ1-6, with no clear D. CDR1 is MRHNA and CDR2 is SNTAGT in the germline V gene. Trimming took 2 bases from V and 14 from J, leaving 13 bases between them. This CDR3 is 13 amino acids long. CDR3 bases: TGTGCCAGCAGTGACCGGATCTCGGGAGCCCTCCACTTT. Its protein product is CASSDRISGALHF.

The V and J genes are TRBV7-2 and TRBJ2-7, with 9 bases fitting TRBD2. The CDR3 runs to 16 residues. The V gene end was trimmed by 1 base and the J gene end by 4 bases; junction bases not matched to a gene: 8. Germline CDR1 SGHTA, CDR2 FQGNSA. The CDR3 loop reads CASSLEGRGGPYEQYV. In nucleotides, the CDR3 is TGTGCCAGCAGCTTAGAAGGGCGGGGGGGCCCTTACGAGCAGTACGTC.

This sequence joins TRBV19 and TRBJ1-1, with 7 bases matching TRBD1. After removal of 1 base from V and 4 bases from J, the junction contained 6 bases not matched to a gene. This CDR3 region has 15 residues. CDR1 LNHDA and CDR2 SQIVND come from the germline V gene (reference sequence). CDR3 protein: CASSIGNRGITEAFF. For the CDR3, the DNA is TGTGCCAGTAGTATAGGTAACAGGGGAATCACTGAAGCTTTCTTT. Looking up the rest from reference TRBV19 and TRBJ1-1 gives the full variable domain: DGGITQSPKYLFRKEGQNVTLSCEQNLNHDAMYWYRQDPGQGLRLIYYSQIVNDFQKGDIAEGYSVSREKKESFPLTVTSAQKNPTAFYLCASSIGNRGITEAFFGQGTRLTVV.

This chain's CDR3 is CASSLVAPGNSPLHF. The CDR3, as DNA: TGCGCCAGCAGCTTGGTGGCTCCTGGTAATTCACCCCTCCACTTT. V and J are TRBV5-1 and TRBJ1-6; D not certain. Germline CDR1 SGHRS, CDR2 YFSETQ. Trimming removed 0 bases from V and 6 bases from J, with 10 bases in between. The length of the CDR3 is 15 residues.

The rearrangement uses TRBV7-9 and TRBJ1-3; 7 bases fit TRBD1. The V and J ends lost 8 bases and 0 bases, in that order; junction bases with no gene match: 7. Germline-derived CDR1 and CDR2 are SEHNR and FQNEAQ (reference sequence). This CDR3 spans 15 amino acids. The chain's CDR3 is CASGDRARSGNTIYF. Here the CDR3 DNA reads TGTGCCAGCGGTGACAGGGCCCGCTCTGGAAACACCATATATTTT.

Only a few counts were recorded for this clone. The CDR3 region has the DNA TGTGCCTGGGGGGAACCGGGGGTCTATGGCTACACCTTC. Translating it yields CAWGEPGVYGYTF. The J gene is TRBJ1-2, the V gene TRBV30; a weak D match, TRBD1 (5 bases). Trimming shortened V by 5 bases and J by 4 bases, and 14 bases separated the two germline ends. The germline CDR1 and CDR2 sequences are GTSNPN and SVGIG (reference sequence). CDR3 length: 13 amino acids. The complete variable domain, with remaining parts taken from reference TRBV30 and TRBJ1-2, reads SQTIHQWPATLVQPVGSPLSLECTVEGTSNPNLYWYRQAAGRGLQLLFYSVGIGQISSEVPQNLSASRPQDRQFILSSKKLLLSDSGFYLCAWGEPGVYGYTFGSGTRLTVV.

The genes are TRBV19 and TRBJ1-1; the D is unclear. Per germline, CDR1 LNHDA and CDR2 SQIVND (reference sequence). The CDR3 spans 13 residues. Trimming cost V 3 bases and J 4 bases, with 9 bases left between them. The CDR3 DNA follows: TGTGCCAGTAGTATCGGGAAAGGCACTGAAGCTTTCTTT. This sequence encodes CASSIGKGTEAFF. Drawing the rest from reference TRBV19 and TRBJ1-1, the complete variable domain is DGGITQSPKYLFRKEGQNVTLSCEQNLNHDAMYWYRQDPGQGLRLIYYSQIVNDFQKGDIAEGYSVSREKKESFPLTVTSAQKNPTAFYLCASSIGKGTEAFFGQGTRLTVV.

The chain links TRBV9 to TRBJ1-2; no firm D call. Germline lookup yields CDR1 SGDLS and CDR2 YYNGEE. The ends were cut back, 1 base at V and 7 bases at J, with 11 bases in the middle. The CDR3 is made up of 13 amino acids. The CDR3 region is CASSVQAYGGYTF. The DNA of the CDR3 is TGTGCCAGCAGCGTACAGGCCTATGGTGGCTACACCTTC.

The V call is TRBV5-5, the J call TRBJ1-1; D call uncertain. Trimming shortened V by 3 bases and J by 1 base, and 10 bases separated the two germline ends. The germline gives CDR1 SGHKS, CDR2 YYEKEE (reference sequence). The CDR3 covers 14 residues. For the CDR3, the DNA is TGTGCCAGCAGCTCGCTTTGGGCGAACACTGAAGCTTTCTTT. This gives the protein CASSSLWANTEAFF.

The chain is built from TRBV5-8 and TRBJ2-4; D remains ambiguous. Trimming left V 4 bases short and J 0 bases short, with 14 bases between. Germline CDR1 and CDR2: SGHTS and YDEGEE. The CDR3 totals 16 residues. DNA of the CDR3: TGTGCCAGCAGCCGATCGGTTAGAATAGCCAAAAACATTCAGTACTTC. Translated: CASSRSVRIAKNIQYF.

This chain joins TRBV19 and TRBJ1-5, with D perhaps matching TRBD1 (6 bases). The germline V gene has CDR1 LNHDA and CDR2 SQIVND (reference sequence). CDR3 length: 15 amino acids. Trimming took 5 bases from V and 7 from J, leaving 18 bases between them. The CDR3 DNA reads TGTGCCAGTAGTCCTCAAACAGGGTTGGGCCAGCCCCAGCATTTT. Protein sequence: CASSPQTGLGQPQHF.

The count of this clone is one. This sequence joins TRBV10-3 and TRBJ1-5; 10 bases are a match to TRBD1. Per germline, CDR1 ENHRY and CDR2 SYGVKD. J gave up 6 bases and V 6 bases, and 5 bases lay outside the gene matches. The CDR3 covers 14 residues. Written as DNA, the CDR3 is TGTGCCATCAGGGCGGGACAGGGGTCTCAGCCCCAGCATTTT. It encodes CAIRAGQGSQPQHF.

The chain uses TRBV7-9 and TRBJ1-2; the match to TRBD1 covers 8 bases. In germline, CDR1 is SEHNR, CDR2 FQNEAQ (reference sequence). V shed 1 base and J 12 bases; nucleotides not matched to a gene: 10. The CDR3 sequence is 14 residues long. CDR3 amino acids: CASSLDGQGGLNTF. CDR3 DNA sequence: TGTGCCAGCAGCTTAGACGGACAGGGAGGTTTGAACACCTTC.

The chain carries TRBV9 and TRBJ1-3; D possibly corresponds to TRBD1 (5 bases). The germline V gene has CDR1 SGDLS and CDR2 YYNGEE. The CDR3 length is 15 residues. V lost 0 bases, J lost 3 bases, and 10 bases lay in between. The CDR3 region has the DNA TGTGCCAGCAGCGTAGGGCAGGGCCTTGGAAACACCATATATTTT. Amino acid sequence: CASSVGQGLGNTIYF.

The rearrangement links TRBV9 to TRBJ2-1, with TRBD2 matching 9 bases. This CDR3 has 17 amino acids. Germline trimming cut 4 bases from V and 0 bases from J; bases unmatched to any gene: 8. Per the germline V gene, CDR1 is SGDLS and CDR2 is YYNGEE. For the CDR3, the DNA is TGTGCCAGCAGCCCCTGGGGTAGCGGGAGCTCCTACAATGAGCAGTTCTTC. Encoded protein: CASSPWGSGSSYNEQFF.

The chain is built from TRBV28 and TRBJ2-3; D gene ambiguous. The CDR3 extends over 11 amino acids. Per the germline V gene, CDR1 is MDHEN and CDR2 is SYDVKM. The V end was cut by 7 bases, the J end by 6 bases, with 8 bases between. The CDR3 DNA reads TGTGCCAGCACCGTTCGGGATACGCAGTATTTT. Translating gives CASTVRDTQYF.

The CDR3 here is CASSRRTTTEAFF. The CDR3 bases are TGTGCCAGCAGCCGCCGGACAACGACTGAAGCTTTCTTT. The genes are TRBV5-6 and TRBJ1-1; possibly TRBD1 for D (5 bases). This CDR3 contains 13 residues. V was shortened by 4 bases and J by 5 bases, with 12 bases between the two germline ends. The germline V gene encodes CDR1 SGHDT and CDR2 YYEEEE.

This rearrangement joins TRBV24-1 to TRBJ1-2, with D perhaps TRBD1 (5 bases). The CDR3 sequence is 12 residues long. Trimming took off 10 bases at V and 7 bases at J, with 15 bases between the two ends. The V gene's germline CDR1 is KGHDR and CDR2 SFDVKD. CDR3 nucleotide sequence: TGTGCCACGAGGAGCAAAGGGGTTGGCTACACCTTC. The encoded protein is CATRSKGVGYTF.

The chain couples TRBV7-2 to TRBJ2-3, with 12 positions matching TRBD2. Trimming at V came to 5 bases and at J to 6 bases, leaving 3 bases not matched to a gene. The CDR3 totals 14 residues. The germline V gene encodes CDR1 SGHTA and CDR2 FQGNSA. The CDR3 loop reads CASSLGLAGDTQYF. The CDR3 bases are TGTGCCAGCAGCCTCGGACTAGCGGGGGATACGCAGTATTTT.

V gene TRBV2 combines with J gene TRBJ1-2; D not certain. This CDR3 contains 14 residues. The germline V gene has CDR1 SNHLY and CDR2 FYNNEI. Trimming shortened V by 9 bases and J by 5 bases, and 19 bases separated the two germline ends. The CDR3 bases are TGTGCCAGTCTCCCGGGGAACTTCGCGTATGGCTACACCTTC. Amino acid sequence: CASLPGNFAYGYTF.

A few counts support this clone. The chain links TRBV5-6 to TRBJ1-1, with D possibly matching TRBD1 (5 bases). The CDR3 runs 14 residues. Trimming took off 4 bases at V and 0 bases at J, with 10 bases between the two ends. From germline, CDR1 is SGHDT and CDR2 YYEEEE. CDR3 bases: TGTGCCAGCAGCCCAGACAGATTGAACACTGAAGCTTTCTTT. It codes for CASSPDRLNTEAFF.